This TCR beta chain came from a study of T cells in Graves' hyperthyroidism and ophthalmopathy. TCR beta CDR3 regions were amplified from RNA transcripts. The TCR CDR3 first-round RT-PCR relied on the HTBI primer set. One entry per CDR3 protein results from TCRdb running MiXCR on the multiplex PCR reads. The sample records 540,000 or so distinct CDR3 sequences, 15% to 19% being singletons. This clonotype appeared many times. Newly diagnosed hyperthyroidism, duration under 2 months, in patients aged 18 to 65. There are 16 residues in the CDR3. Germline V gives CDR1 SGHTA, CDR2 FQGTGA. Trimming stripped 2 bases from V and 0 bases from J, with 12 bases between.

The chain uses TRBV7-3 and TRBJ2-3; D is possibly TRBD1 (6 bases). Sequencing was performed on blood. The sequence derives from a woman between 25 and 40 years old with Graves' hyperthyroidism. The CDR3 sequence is CASSLRPGVSTDTQYF. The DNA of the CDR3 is TGTGCCAGCAGCTTACGTCCAGGGGTTAGCACAGATACGCAGTATTTT.